This T cell receptor beta chain was captured in a study of somatic mutations in cytotoxic T cells in rheumatoid arthritis. The germline CDR1 and CDR2 sequences are SGHVS and FNYEAQ. Trimming at V came to 5 bases and at J to 4 bases, leaving 3 bases not matched to a gene. The CDR3 totals 13 residues. Profiling relied on immunoSEQ multiplex PCR, and the TCRdb table lists in-frame clones only, not all of them. The profile shows a few thousand clones, nearly 85% of them singletons. The TCR sequence derives from a woman in her 50s with rheumatoid arthritis. This chain joins TRBV7-6 and TRBJ1-2; 8 positions match TRBD1. The sequencing sample was made of CD8+ T cells sorted from blood. The CDR3 region has the DNA TGTGCCAGCAGCCTCGGGACAGGCTATGGCTACACCTTC. Encoded protein: CASSLGTGYGYTF. The full variable domain, with the rest looked up from reference TRBV7-6 and TRBJ1-2, is GAGVSQSPRYKVTKRGQDVALRCDPISGHVSLYWYRQALGQGPEFLTYFNYEAQQDKSGLPNDRFSAERPEGSISTLTIQRTEQRDSAMYRCASSLGTGYGYTFGSGTRLTVV.